Below, 5 T cell receptor beta chains from the same sample are listed, as sequenced in a study of regulatory T cells in long-lasting Graves disease. CDR3 regions were amplified by Arm-PCR using iRepertoire HTBI primers to build TCR beta libraries. Using its own MiXCR run on the multiplex PCR reads, TCRdb lists one record per CDR3 protein. The sample holds just over 600,000 distinct CDR3 sequences, roughly 15% seen once. Time point reported: newly diagnosed GD, antithyroid drugs for less than 3 months. With RNA extracted from PBMCs as input, the TCR library was made. The sample was also linked to a second study, of T cells in Graves' hyperthyroidism and ophthalmopathy.

Sequencing used peripheral blood mononuclear cells (PBMCs), obtained at new diagnosis, from a patient treated with antithyroid drugs. The receptor set was obtained from a woman aged 25 to 39 with Graves disease.

This clonotype came up many times. Here the CDR3 reads CASSDRVYEQYF. CDR3 DNA: TGTGCCAGTTCGGACAGGGTCTACGAGCAGTACTTC. The chain recombines TRBV19 with TRBJ2-7, with 8 bases lining up with TRBD1. In germline, CDR1 is LNHDA, CDR2 SQIVND (reference sequence). CDR3 length equals 12 residues. Trimming cost V 8 bases and J 3 bases; bases outside gene matches: 3. Drawing the rest from reference TRBV19 and TRBJ2-7, the complete variable domain is DGGITQSPKYLFRKEGQNVTLSCEQNLNHDAMYWYRQDPGQGLRLIYYSQIVNDFQKGDIAEGYSVSREKKESFPLTVTSAQKNPTAFYLCASSDRVYEQYFGPGTRLTVT.

The sample holds a few counts of this clonotype. This chain joins TRBV20-1 and TRBJ2-4; TRBD2 might be the D (7 bases). There are 15 residues in the CDR3. Trimming shortened V by 6 bases and J by 5 bases, and 20 bases separated the two germline ends. The V gene's germline CDR1 is DFQATT and CDR2 SNEGSKA (reference sequence). The CDR3 coding sequence is TGCAGTGCCCTACTCGGGGGGCGTCAAGAAAACATTCAGTACTTC. Translation gives CSALLGGRQENIQYF.

This clonotype was counted a few times. For the CDR3, the DNA is TGTGCCAGCAGCACTTCGACAGGGAGATATGGCTACACCTTC. As protein: CASSTSTGRYGYTF. The chain links TRBV12-3 or TRBV12-4 to TRBJ1-2, with 7 bases matching TRBD1. This CDR3 is built from 14 residues. The V segment lost 6 bases and the J segment 5 bases; nucleotides outside the gene matches: 9.

This clonotype has only one observation. The chain has TRBV19 and TRBJ1-2, with a weak D call TRBD1 (6 bases). Germline V gene lookup returns CDR1 LNHDA and CDR2 SQIVND (reference sequence). V shed 3 bases and J shed 6 bases, with 14 bases lying between them. The CDR3 loop spans 14 amino acids. The CDR3 DNA reads TGTGCCAGTAGTATTCAAGCAGGGGACCATGGCTACACCTTC. This codes for CASSIQAGDHGYTF.

In its sample, this clonotype was seen a few times. The rearrangement links TRBV2 to TRBJ2-1; D not certain. Germline V gives CDR1 SNHLY, CDR2 FYNNEI. V was clipped by 11 bases and J by 6 bases, with 23 bases between them. The CDR3 covers 15 residues. The CDR3 DNA reads as TGTGCCTGCCGGGTGATGGGCGGCAAACTCAATGAGCAGTTCTTC. The encoded protein is CACRVMGGKLNEQFF.